The rows below give T cell receptor beta chains drawn from one sample of a study of blood T cell repertoires in COVID-19. Using immunoSEQ multiplex PCR, the repertoire was profiled, and TCRdb retains in-frame clones only, with some absent. The table records roughly 300,000 clones, around 90% of them present only once. The source material was peripheral blood. These receptors all come from a man between 18 and 29 years old with active or convalescent COVID-19. CDR3s leave out the opening cysteine and the closing phenylalanine or tryptophan. Each record gives: V gene, D gene, CDR3 protein. The D gene is left open where the match is weak.

v_gene: TRBV9
d_gene: TRBD2
CDR3aa: ASSAPGRGGSGANVLT

v_gene: TRBV19
d_gene: NA
CDR3aa: ASSIATISYNEQF

v_gene: TRBV27
d_gene: TRBD1
CDR3aa: ASWTGRTEAF

v_gene: TRBV29-1
d_gene: TRBD1
CDR3aa: SVDWTGGSGELF

v_gene: TRBV6-5
d_gene: NA
CDR3aa: AIHGQPPNQPQH

v_gene: TRBV7-9
d_gene: NA
CDR3aa: ASSFSPGGSGYT

v_gene: TRBV24-1
d_gene: TRBD1
CDR3aa: ATSDSQGTDTQY

v_gene: TRBV19
d_gene: NA
CDR3aa: ASSIGSGRGEKLF

v_gene: TRBV7-9
d_gene: TRBD1
CDR3aa: ASNRGQGESGYT

v_gene: TRBV5-1
d_gene: TRBD2
CDR3aa: ASSLVPAGSTDTQY

v_gene: TRBV15
d_gene: TRBD1
CDR3aa: ATSRDRGGGYT

v_gene: TRBV12-3/TRBV12-4
d_gene: NA
CDR3aa: ASTQTGGNTIY

v_gene: TRBV6-5
d_gene: NA
CDR3aa: ASSSTPPSGEKLF

v_gene: TRBV5-1
d_gene: NA
CDR3aa: ASSLFFGEGQTNEKLF

v_gene: TRBV7-2
d_gene: NA
CDR3aa: ASSPIGGSNQPQH

v_gene: TRBV18
d_gene: NA
CDR3aa: ASSPLTPGGGTDTQY

v_gene: TRBV7-2
d_gene: TRBD2
CDR3aa: ASSLGLAGAEQY

v_gene: TRBV3-1/TRBV3-2
d_gene: TRBD1
CDR3aa: ASSQGVAQGNYEQY

v_gene: TRBV13
d_gene: TRBD1
CDR3aa: ASSSRQQGGDEQF

v_gene: TRBV3-1/TRBV3-2
d_gene: TRBD2
CDR3aa: ASSRGPGTSGGTGELF

v_gene: TRBV4-2
d_gene: TRBD1
CDR3aa: ASSQASGTGVSYEQY

v_gene: TRBV27
d_gene: NA
CDR3aa: ASSLGVSGEQY

v_gene: TRBV19
d_gene: TRBD1
CDR3aa: ATGDRESAYNSPLH

v_gene: TRBV5-1
d_gene: TRBD1
CDR3aa: ASSEPTGLGEQY

v_gene: TRBV5-1
d_gene: TRBD1
CDR3aa: ASSPDGTAKYEQY

v_gene: TRBV27
d_gene: NA
CDR3aa: ASSLSISGATEGGYT

v_gene: TRBV9
d_gene: TRBD1
CDR3aa: ASSSRDRGSSGNTIY

v_gene: TRBV19
d_gene: NA
CDR3aa: ASSRQRANEKLF

v_gene: TRBV4-1
d_gene: TRBD2
CDR3aa: ASSHWLAGIYEQY

v_gene: TRBV3-1/TRBV3-2
d_gene: NA
CDR3aa: ASSQNLVYEQY

v_gene: TRBV24-1
d_gene: TRBD1
CDR3aa: ATSDSRTGHTGELF

v_gene: TRBV6-5
d_gene: NA
CDR3aa: ASSYSSTGGQPQH

v_gene: TRBV4-3
d_gene: NA
CDR3aa: ASSTATGELF

v_gene: TRBV5-4
d_gene: TRBD2
CDR3aa: ASSPRGGPDTQY

v_gene: TRBV5-4
d_gene: TRBD1
CDR3aa: ASSLQGALYGYT

v_gene: TRBV7-9
d_gene: TRBD1
CDR3aa: ASSQGQGAGYGYT

v_gene: TRBV5-1
d_gene: TRBD2
CDR3aa: ASSLEIAGGTDTQY